In its sample, the clone carrying this T cell receptor (beta chain) was seen once. The target antigen is unknown. The germline V gene encodes CDR1 SNHLY and CDR2 FYNNEI. The V gene lost 5 bases and the J gene lost 0 bases, with 11 bases spanning the gap. The CDR3 runs 15 residues. This entry is derived from a study of vaccination effects on CD4 cells after COVID-19. General study points: Early post-infection timepoints were absent, and convalescent patients were few. New vaccine-induced clones were the main type among post-vaccine spike-reactive clones in convalescents.

Viral peptide pools were used in the ViraFEST assay to expand antigen-specific CD4+ T cells, and sequencing came afterward. Isolation of CD4+ T cells took place after about 10 days of culture. SARS-CoV-2 infected the person between March and December 2020, as confirmed by PCR. Around 2.1 million PBMC per well were cultured with 10 IU/ml IL-2 and about 10 ug/ml peptides. Produced via immunoSEQ multiplex PCR; TCRdb's table is partial and in-frame only. The sample shows tens of thousands of clones, about 72% of them seen only once. The sequence was obtained from a human donor who had a prior SARS-CoV-2 infection. The chain has TRBV2 and TRBJ2-4; D remains unclear. The starting material was CD4+ T cells from PBMCs cultured with SARS-CoV-2 spike peptides, obtained before COVID-19 vaccination. This chain's CDR3 is CASSRAGPAKNIQYF. The CDR3 DNA follows: TGTGCCAGCAGTCGCGCCGGCCCAGCCAAAAACATTCAGTACTTC.